Following are 10 T cell receptor beta chains from one sample sequenced in a study of cytomegalovirus exposure and HLA in healthy donors. The PCR used 60 Vbeta and 13 Jbeta primers. Only in-frame clones appear in the TCRdb table, and some are missing; sequencing was by immunoSEQ multiplex PCR. The sample records approximately 150,000 clones, just under 85% being singletons. The sample was PBMCs. All receptors come from a woman aged 60-75 years in good health and CMV-seropositive.

The chain employs TRBV18 and TRBJ2-5, with 7 bases identical to TRBD1. The end of the DNA aligns better with TRBJ2-7, so the J call may be wrong. CDR1 is KGHSH, CDR2 LQKENI, per germline. This CDR3 is built from 15 residues. The DNA of the CDR3 is TGTGCCAGCTCACCACCGCCGACAGGGTACTACGAGCAGTACTTC. Translation: CASSPPPTGYYEQYF.

The chain recombines TRBV30 with TRBJ1-5; 7 positions match TRBD1. This CDR3 region has 14 residues. Germline lookup yields CDR1 GTSNPN and CDR2 SVGIG (reference sequence). The V and J ends lost 0 bases and 6 bases, in that order; junction bases with no gene match: 5. The CDR3 DNA reads TGTGCCTGGAGTGTACGAGGGGGCGGTCAGCCCCAGCATTTT. It translates to CAWSVRGGGQPQHF. Full variable domain (missing parts from reference TRBV30 and TRBJ1-5): SQTIHQWPATLVQPVGSPLSLECTVEGTSNPNLYWYRQAAGRGLQLLFYSVGIGQISSEVPQNLSASRPQDRQFILSSKKLLLSDSGFYLCAWSVRGGGQPQHFGDGTRLSIL.

V gene TRBV5-1 combines with J gene TRBJ2-1; unclear D gene. The CDR3 has 14 amino acids. Germline CDR1 and CDR2: SGHRS and YFSETQ. V shed 1 base and J shed 4 bases, with 9 bases lying between them. CDR3 sequence (DNA): TGCGCCAGCAGCTTGCCCCGCGAGTACAATGAGCAGTTCTTC. This encodes CASSLPREYNEQFF.

The chain links TRBV4-1 to TRBJ2-2, with a tentative D call TRBD1 (7 bases). V dropped 1 base and J dropped 1 base, with 10 bases sitting between them. This CDR3 is built from 16 residues. Germline CDR1 is MGHRA and CDR2 is YSYEKL. The CDR3 loop is CASSQAGDRNTGELFF. Here the CDR3 DNA reads TGCGCCAGCAGCCAAGCGGGGGACAGGAACACCGGGGAGCTGTTTTTT.

The CDR3 DNA is TGTGCCAGCAGTCGCAGCGGGAGGGGAGGAGATACGCAGTATTTT. Its translation: CASSRSGRGGDTQYF. The chain has TRBV6-5 and TRBJ2-3; 10 bases line up with TRBD2. This CDR3 contains 15 residues. Per germline, CDR1 MNHEY and CDR2 SVGAGI. V shed 5 bases and J 5 bases; nucleotides not matched to a gene: 7.

The rearrangement uses TRBV19 and TRBJ1-2; 8 bases agree with TRBD1. Per the germline V gene, CDR1 is LNHDA and CDR2 is SQIVND (reference sequence). The CDR3 is 18 residues long. V gave up 4 bases and J gave up 4 bases; unmatched junction bases: 17. CDR3 region: CASSSHPDYRGKGYGYTF. CDR3 nucleotide sequence: TGTGCCAGTAGTAGTCATCCAGACTACAGGGGGAAAGGCTATGGCTACACCTTC. Supplemented by reference TRBV19 and TRBJ1-2, the full variable domain reads DGGITQSPKYLFRKEGQNVTLSCEQNLNHDAMYWYRQDPGQGLRLIYYSQIVNDFQKGDIAEGYSVSREKKESFPLTVTSAQKNPTAFYLCASSSHPDYRGKGYGYTFGSGTRLTVV.

The chain links TRBV5-4 to TRBJ2-1; tentatively, D is TRBD2 (6 bases). Germline V gives CDR1 SGHNT, CDR2 YYREEE (reference sequence). This CDR3 has 17 amino acids. Trimming removed 0 bases at V and 1 base at J, with 14 bases between. This CDR3 is CASSLGVGRGSYNEQFF. The CDR3 DNA reads as TGTGCCAGCAGCTTGGGGGTCGGGAGAGGATCCTACAATGAGCAGTTCTTC.

This clone was recorded only once. The chain has TRBV6-5 and TRBJ2-7; no reliable D call. The CDR3 is 12 amino acids. V gave up 5 bases and J gave up 6 bases, with 11 bases separating them. CDR1 and CDR2 (germline): MNHEY, SVGAGI. The CDR3 DNA is TGTGCCAGCAGTCGACGTCCGGGCGAGCAGTACTTC. It translates to CASSRRPGEQYF.

This rearrangement joins TRBV7-2 to TRBJ2-2, with 13 nucleotides matching TRBD2. There are 17 residues in the CDR3. Germline V gives CDR1 SGHTA, CDR2 FQGNSA. The junction had 5 bases not matched to a gene; V was cut back by 1 base and J by 6 bases. CDR3 bases: TGTGCCAGCAGCTTAGTACTAGCGGGAGGGCCATCCGGGGAGCTGTTTTTT. It is translated as CASSLVLAGGPSGELFF.

J is TRBJ2-1 and V is TRBV28; 11 bases fit TRBD1. This CDR3 region has 13 residues. V lost 8 bases and J lost 10; bases outside the gene matches: 7. CDR1 MDHEN and CDR2 SYDVKM come from the germline V gene. The CDR3 here is CASRTGGMWEQFF. The CDR3 bases are TGTGCCAGCCGGACAGGGGGCATGTGGGAGCAGTTCTTC. Supplemented by reference TRBV28 and TRBJ2-1, the full variable domain reads DVKVTQSSRYLVKRTGEKVFLECVQDMDHENMFWYRQDPGLGLRLIYFSYDVKMKEKGDIPEGYSVSREKKERFSLILESASTNQTSMYLCASRTGGMWEQFFGPGTRLTVL.